The T cell receptor beta chain described here comes from a study of T cells after yellow fever vaccination. General study results and limits: The study re-detected most primary-vaccination clones after the booster (nearly 97% CD4, almost 90% CD8). On re-exposure, the response was weaker but peaked faster, at day 5 versus 15. Contamination of FACS-sorted repertoires by abundant clonotypes from the bulk population could occur.

This clonotype appeared many times. Its antigen is still unknown. In making TCR cDNA, 5'RACE template switching added a universal primer site and UMIs to it. In TCRdb, the 5' RACE reads were re-called with MiXCR into one record per CDR3 protein. The sample holds 200,000 to 300,000 distinct CDR3 sequences, more than 3.5% seen once. The sample in question was PBMCs, obtained 15 days after the yellow fever booster vaccination. The receptor comes from a man in his late teens or twenties who received the YFV17D yellow fever vaccine.

The CDR3: CSARAAGGSETQYF. CDR3 coding DNA: TGCAGTGCTAGAGCGGCAGGGGGTTCAGAGACCCAGTACTTC. V gene TRBV20-1 combines with J gene TRBJ2-5; 7 bases align to TRBD1. This CDR3 has 14 amino acids. Germline CDR1 is DFQATT and CDR2 is SNEGSKA (reference sequence). Trimming at V came to 1 base and at J to 4 bases, leaving 6 bases not matched to a gene.